These 9 T cell receptor beta chains share one sample of origin, sequenced in a study of HIV-infected children after antiretroviral therapy interruption. Treatment indicated: PENTA 11 planned treatment interruption arm or continuous ART arm. A 3' RACE protocol on RNA, with unique molecular identifiers, produced the TCR library. Each CDR3 protein gets one entry after TCRdb re-called the 3' RACE reads with MiXCR. The table includes fewer than 100,000 distinct CDR3 sequences, roughly 6.7% detected once. The sequences come from CD45RA+ CD4+ T cells from PBMCs, pooled from several time points, collected from a donor given antiretroviral therapy, either interrupted or continuous. Subset noted: naive CD4+ CD45RA+ CD45RO- T cells. Receptors were obtained from a pool of human donors with HIV.

The sample holds many counts of this clonotype. The chain joins TRBV10-3 to TRBJ2-5; no definite D call. The CDR3 consists of 13 residues. Germline V CDR1 and CDR2: ENHRY, SYGVKD. The V end was cut by 4 bases, the J end by 2 bases, with 8 bases between. The CDR3 bases are TGTGCCATCAGTGCTAACCCTCAAGAGACCCAGTACTTC. Translated: CAISANPQETQYF.

This clonotype was observed many times. The CDR3 coding sequence is TGTGCCAGCAGCTTAGCACCGAACACCGGGGAGCTGTTTTTT. It translates to CASSLAPNTGELFF. The V and J genes are TRBV11-2 and TRBJ2-2, with D hard to call. The CDR3 runs 14 residues. CDR1 is SGHAT, CDR2 FQNNGV, per germline. The V end was cut by 1 base, the J end by 0 bases, with 3 bases between. The complete variable domain, with remaining parts taken from reference TRBV11-2 and TRBJ2-2, reads EAGVAQSPRYKIIEKRQSVAFWCNPISGHATLYWYQQILGQGPKLLIQFQNNGVVDDSQLPKDRFSAERLKGVDSTLKIQPAKLEDSAVYLCASSLAPNTGELFFGEGSRLTVL.

This clonotype was detected ten times or more. The chain links TRBV20-1 to TRBJ1-1; 9 bases are a match to TRBD1. J lost 0 bases, V lost 2 bases, and 7 bases had no gene match. In germline, CDR1 is DFQATT, CDR2 SNEGSKA (reference sequence). The CDR3 length is 16 residues. The CDR3 reads CSARRDRVPLNTEAFF. The DNA of the CDR3 is TGCAGTGCTAGACGGGACAGGGTTCCGTTGAACACTGAAGCTTTCTTT.

This clonotype was seen a few times. The chain carries TRBV3-1 and TRBJ2-7; perhaps TRBD1 as D (6 bases). The V end was cut by 5 bases, the J end by 3 bases, with 14 bases between. Germline loops: CDR1 LGHDT, CDR2 YNNKEL (reference sequence). The CDR3 length is 14 residues. CDR3 DNA sequence: TGTGCCAGCAGCACTCTCGGACAGTTCTACGAGCAGTACTTC. Translating gives CASSTLGQFYEQYF.

This clonotype has at least ten counts. This chain uses TRBV6-1 with TRBJ2-4, with D perhaps matching TRBD2 (5 bases). V was cut by 0 bases and J by 7 bases, with 16 bases left in between. CDR1 and CDR2 from the germline V gene are MNHNS and SASEGT. The CDR3 sequence is 16 residues long. CDR3 amino acids: CASSEALRGIWNIQYF. CDR3 in DNA: TGTGCCAGCAGTGAAGCGCTTCGAGGGATTTGGAACATTCAGTACTTC.

This clonotype appeared many times. The V gene is TRBV3-1, the J gene TRBJ1-2; D perhaps matches TRBD1 (6 bases). V gave up 9 bases and J gave up 5 bases, with 13 bases separating them. CDR3 length: 12 amino acids. CDR1 LGHDT and CDR2 YNNKEL come from the germline V gene (reference sequence). The CDR3 here is CASADSLYGYTF. CDR3 DNA sequence: TGTGCCAGTGCGGACAGCCTATATGGCTACACCTTC.

In this sample, this clonotype turned up many times. The genes are TRBV29-1 and TRBJ2-7; D remains unclear. The V end was cut by 7 bases, the J end by 6 bases, with 25 bases between. From germline, CDR1 is SQVTM and CDR2 ANQGSEA. CDR3 size: 15 residues. This CDR3 is CSATRPGLTLGEQYF. Written as DNA, the CDR3 is TGCAGCGCCACCCGCCCGGGCCTCACCTTGGGCGAGCAGTACTTC.

This clonotype was observed many times. This chain uses TRBV4-1 with TRBJ2-7; possibly TRBD2 for D (5 bases). Trimming removed 0 bases from V and 3 bases from J, with 9 bases in between. This CDR3 is built from 14 residues. Germline CDR1 and CDR2: MGHRA and YSYEKL. The CDR3 region is CASSQDPAVYEQYF. The CDR3 nucleotides read TGCGCCAGCAGCCAAGATCCAGCGGTCTACGAGCAGTACTTC.

The rearrangement uses TRBV6-2 or TRBV6-3 and TRBJ2-3; TRBD1 matches 7 bases. The ends lost 4 bases at V and 0 bases at J; junction bases unmatched: 7. The CDR3 extends over 16 amino acids. Germline lookup yields CDR1 MNHEY and CDR2 SVGEGT. CDR3 DNA: TGTGCCAGCAGTTCCATGACAGGGTTCAGCACAGATACGCAGTATTTT. Amino acid sequence: CASSSMTGFSTDTQYF.